This TCR beta chain was documented in a study of T cells after yellow fever vaccination. General study findings and limits: Abundant clonotypes (contaminants from the bulk population) could be present in FACS-sorted repertoires. In post-booster samples, most primary-vaccination clones reappeared (around 95% CD4, about 91% CD8).

TCRdb fed the 5' RACE reads into MiXCR, producing one record per CDR3 protein. The sample has 25,000 to 35,000 distinct CDR3 sequences; under 4.5% are singletons. The sample holds many counts of this clonotype. Its cognate antigen is unknown. Germline values: CDR1 MNHEY, CDR2 SMNVEV (reference sequence). With 4 bases removed from V and 4 bases from J, the gap between germline ends came to 8 bases. The CDR3 consists of 12 residues. The TCR was taken from a man between 25 and 39 years old who received the YFV17D yellow fever vaccine. The sequences come from CD8+ T cells sorted from PBMCs, collected 5 days after the yellow fever booster vaccination. The chain has TRBV27 and TRBJ2-7, with D unclear. The CDR3 region has the DNA TGTGCCAGCAGTTCGACCCTATACGAGCAGTACTTC. Amino acid sequence: CASSSTLYEQYF.